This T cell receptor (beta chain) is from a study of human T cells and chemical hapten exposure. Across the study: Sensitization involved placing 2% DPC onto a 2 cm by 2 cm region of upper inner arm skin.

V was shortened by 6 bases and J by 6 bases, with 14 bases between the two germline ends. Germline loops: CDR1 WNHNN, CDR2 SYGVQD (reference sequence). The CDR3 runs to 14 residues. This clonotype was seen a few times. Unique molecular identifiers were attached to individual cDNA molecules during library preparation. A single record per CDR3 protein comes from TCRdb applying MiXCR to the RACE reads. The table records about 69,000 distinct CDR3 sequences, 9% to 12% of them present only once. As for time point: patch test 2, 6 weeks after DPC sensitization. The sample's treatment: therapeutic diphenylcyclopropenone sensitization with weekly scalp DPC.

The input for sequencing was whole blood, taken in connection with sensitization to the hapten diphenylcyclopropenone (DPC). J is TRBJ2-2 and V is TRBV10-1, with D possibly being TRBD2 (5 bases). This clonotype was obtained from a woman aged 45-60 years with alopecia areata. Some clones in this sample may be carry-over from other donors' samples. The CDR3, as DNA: TGCGCCAGCAGCCCGGGATCAGTCGCCGGGGAGCTGTTTTTT. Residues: CASSPGSVAGELFF.